This entry describes one TCR beta chain. The source of the sample is a study of blood T cell repertoires in COVID-19. In the study overall: Sites across the United States, Italy and Spain contributed samples from acute and convalescent COVID-19.

Germline values: CDR1 LGHDT, CDR2 YNNKEL (reference sequence). V was clipped by 3 bases and J by 4 bases, with 12 bases between them. The length of the CDR3 is 14 residues. In the authors' methods: Amplification of reference gene primers was used by the study to estimate nucleated cell counts. Clones were sequenced by immunoSEQ multiplex PCR, and TCRdb holds only the in-frame ones, with some missing. V, J and clone size are those of that table, while D and trimming were read from the DNA. The sample lists over 200,000 clones; 75% to 90% were seen once. The receptor was isolated from a human donor in a cohort sampled during active COVID-19. The chain employs TRBV3-1 (or the pseudogene TRBV3-2) and TRBJ2-5; D is possibly TRBD1 (5 bases). The material sequenced was peripheral blood. The CDR3 region is CASSHRQQTETQYF. For the CDR3, the DNA is TGTGCCAGCAGCCATCGACAGCAGACAGAGACCCAGTACTTC.